Listed below are T cell receptor beta chains from one sample, sequenced in a study of T cells in localized non-small cell lung cancer. The repertoire was sequenced with immunoSEQ multiplex PCR; TCRdb's copy has only in-frame clones and lacks some. This sample carries thousands of clones, 28% of them seen once, and the ten largest clones take approximately 8.7%. The starting material was lung tumor tissue, obtained before any cancer treatment. These TCRs come from a female donor at least 60 years old with stage I lung adenocarcinoma. The conserved cysteine and the conserved F or W are not part of the CDR3 here. The order of the fields is V gene, clone size, J gene, CDR3 protein. Size is stated for part of the rows, as once, few or many counts, or as a class when the clone is expanded.

v_gene: TRBV9; abundance: .; j_gene: TRBJ2-1; CDR3aa: ASSVGGGSGRRNEQF
v_gene: TRBV23-1; abundance: .; j_gene: TRBJ2-5; CDR3aa: ASWASGGEETQY
v_gene: TRBV29-1; abundance: .; j_gene: TRBJ2-5; CDR3aa: SVRAVQETQY
v_gene: TRBV19; abundance: once; j_gene: TRBJ2-3; CDR3aa: ASSSRLDTDTQY
v_gene: TRBV12-5; abundance: .; j_gene: TRBJ2-3; CDR3aa: AVRWGVNTDTQY
v_gene: TRBV11-3; abundance: few; j_gene: TRBJ1-1; CDR3aa: ASSLGEGRGTEAF
v_gene: TRBV9; abundance: .; j_gene: TRBJ1-3; CDR3aa: ASTRGGGNTIY
v_gene: TRBV6-8; abundance: .; j_gene: TRBJ2-3; CDR3aa: ASRSSVNTQY
v_gene: TRBV15; abundance: few; j_gene: TRBJ2-1; CDR3aa: ATSRGASGRALNNEQF
v_gene: TRBV5-1; abundance: .; j_gene: TRBJ2-2; CDR3aa: ASKGGANTGELF
v_gene: TRBV12-5; abundance: .; j_gene: TRBJ2-1; CDR3aa: ASGTKAGGYNEQF
v_gene: TRBV19; abundance: .; j_gene: TRBJ1-2; CDR3aa: ASRSGHTYYGYT
v_gene: TRBV6-8; abundance: .; j_gene: TRBJ1-1; CDR3aa: ASRSASGAQNTEAF
v_gene: TRBV15; abundance: .; j_gene: TRBJ2-1; CDR3aa: ATSRDKMPSGSPTYNEQF
v_gene: TRBV7-2; abundance: few; j_gene: TRBJ2-3; CDR3aa: ASGLDITTDTQY
v_gene: TRBV19; abundance: .; j_gene: TRBJ2-2; CDR3aa: ASSLWTSGDPTGELF
v_gene: TRBV19; abundance: .; j_gene: TRBJ2-1; CDR3aa: ASSISSGRAYREQF
v_gene: TRBV15; abundance: .; j_gene: TRBJ2-3; CDR3aa: ATSSQRGPDTQY
v_gene: TRBV19; abundance: few; j_gene: TRBJ1-1; CDR3aa: ASSMGTAWGTEAF
v_gene: TRBV19; abundance: .; j_gene: TRBJ1-5; CDR3aa: ASSMGRGSNQPQH
v_gene: TRBV11-3; abundance: .; j_gene: TRBJ1-2; CDR3aa: ASSLWRPGGFLANYGYT
v_gene: TRBV19; abundance: .; j_gene: TRBJ1-2; CDR3aa: ASSLDSYGYT